These T cell receptor beta chains were read from a single sample in a study of blood T cell repertoires in COVID-19. The protocol was immunoSEQ multiplex PCR, while the TCRdb copy is restricted to in-frame clones and leaves out a portion. Seen here are 150,000 to 200,000 clones, approximately 80% observed once, and the top ten hold around 5.1%. The material sequenced was PBMCs or T cells enriched from blood (not recorded which). The receptors were gathered from a man in his sixties or seventies who had been exposed to COVID-19. CDR3s include the opening cysteine and the closing phenylalanine or tryptophan. D genes are given only for firm matches. For some rows the clone size is stated as once, few or many, or as a class when expanded; others skip it.

size	V	D	J	CDR3	DNA
NA	TRBV19	NA	TRBJ1-5	CASSRWQNQPQHF	TGTGCCAGTAGTAGGTGGCAGAATCAGCCCCAGCATTTT
few	TRBV5-6	NA	TRBJ1-2	CASRSTADYGYTF	TGTGCCAGCAGATCCACAGCTGACTATGGCTACACCTTC
NA	TRBV10-3	TRBD2	TRBJ2-7	CAIGTSGSREQYF	TGTGCCATCGGGACTAGCGGGAGTAGGGAGCAGTACTTC
NA	TRBV25-1	NA	TRBJ1-4	CARRTDTKSTNEKLFF	TGTGCCCGAAGGACAGACACTAAATCAACTAATGAAAAACTGTTTTTT
NA	TRBV7-9	TRBD1	TRBJ2-7	CASSPDRASYEQYF	TGTGCCAGCAGCCCGGACAGGGCTTCCTACGAGCAGTACTTC
NA	TRBV19	TRBD1	TRBJ2-7	CASKRAATGGYEQYF	TGTGCCAGTAAGAGGGCCGCAACAGGGGGCTACGAGCAGTACTTC
NA	TRBV5-1	NA	TRBJ1-1	CASSVDTRSTEAFF	TGCGCCAGCAGCGTGGACACGAGGAGCACTGAAGCTTTCTTT
once	TRBV19	TRBD2	TRBJ2-5	CASKGLAGGEETQYF	TGTGCCAGTAAGGGACTAGCGGGAGGGGAAGAGACCCAGTACTTC
NA	TRBV5-5	TRBD1	TRBJ1-2	CASSLEQGALLGGYTF	TGTGCCAGCAGCTTGGAACAGGGGGCGCTTTTAGGTGGCTACACCTTC
NA	TRBV18	TRBD1	TRBJ2-7	CASSRNRDRGLEQYF	TGTGCCAGCTCACGCAACCGGGACAGGGGGCTTGAGCAGTACTTC